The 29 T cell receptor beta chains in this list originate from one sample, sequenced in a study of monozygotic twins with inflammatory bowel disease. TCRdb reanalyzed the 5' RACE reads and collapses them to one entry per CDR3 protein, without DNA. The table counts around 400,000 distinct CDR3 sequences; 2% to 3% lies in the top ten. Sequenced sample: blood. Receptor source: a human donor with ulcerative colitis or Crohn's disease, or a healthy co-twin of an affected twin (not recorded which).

CDR3: CASSLVGGKTDTQYF. This sequence joins TRBV5-1 and TRBJ2-3; TCRdb designates TRBD1, a call that cannot be tested without DNA. The CDR3 runs 15 residues. Germline CDR1 SGHRS, CDR2 YFSETQ.

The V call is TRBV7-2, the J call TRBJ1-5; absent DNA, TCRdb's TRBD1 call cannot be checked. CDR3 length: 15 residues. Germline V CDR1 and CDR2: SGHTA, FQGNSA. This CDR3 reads CASSPRTGENQPQHF.

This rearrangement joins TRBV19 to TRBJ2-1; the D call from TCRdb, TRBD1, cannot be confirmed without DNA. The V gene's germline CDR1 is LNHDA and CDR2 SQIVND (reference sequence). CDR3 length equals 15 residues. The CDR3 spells CASSIEQAVYNEQFF.

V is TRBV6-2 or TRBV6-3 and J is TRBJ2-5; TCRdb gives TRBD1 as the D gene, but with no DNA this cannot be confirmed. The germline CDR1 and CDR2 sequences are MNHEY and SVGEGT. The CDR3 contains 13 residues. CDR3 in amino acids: CASKLTGQETQYF.

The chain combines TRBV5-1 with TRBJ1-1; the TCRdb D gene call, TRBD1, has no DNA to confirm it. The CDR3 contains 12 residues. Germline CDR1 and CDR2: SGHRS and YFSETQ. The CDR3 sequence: CASSPQSTEAFF.

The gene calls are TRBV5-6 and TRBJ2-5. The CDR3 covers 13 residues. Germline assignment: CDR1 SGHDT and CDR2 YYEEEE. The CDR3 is CASSLGVSLTQYF.

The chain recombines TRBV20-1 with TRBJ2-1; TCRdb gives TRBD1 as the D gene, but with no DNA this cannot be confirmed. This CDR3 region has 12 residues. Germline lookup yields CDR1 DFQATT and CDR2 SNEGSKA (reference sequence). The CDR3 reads CSARANGIFQFF.

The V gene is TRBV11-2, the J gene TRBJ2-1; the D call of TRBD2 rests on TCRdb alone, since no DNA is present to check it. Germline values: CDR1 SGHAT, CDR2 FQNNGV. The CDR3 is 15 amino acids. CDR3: CASSLVPSGRNEQFF.

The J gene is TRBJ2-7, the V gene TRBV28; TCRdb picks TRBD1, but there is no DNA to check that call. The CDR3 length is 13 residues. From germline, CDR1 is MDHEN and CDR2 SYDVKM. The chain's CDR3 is CASSFLLRGEQYF.

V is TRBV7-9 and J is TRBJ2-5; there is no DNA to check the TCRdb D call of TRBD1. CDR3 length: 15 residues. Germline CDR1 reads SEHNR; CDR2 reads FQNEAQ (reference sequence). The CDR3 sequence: CASSDGWTAEETQYF.

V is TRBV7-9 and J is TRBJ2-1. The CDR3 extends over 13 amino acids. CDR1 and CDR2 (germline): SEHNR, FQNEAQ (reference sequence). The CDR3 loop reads CASSSSGRNEQFF.

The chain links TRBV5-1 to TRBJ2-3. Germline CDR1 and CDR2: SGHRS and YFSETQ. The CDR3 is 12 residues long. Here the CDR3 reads CASSVGGDMQYF.

The CDR3 reads CASSLGPVGTF. The V call is TRBV12-3 or TRBV12-4, the J call TRBJ1-2. The CDR3 is 11 amino acids.

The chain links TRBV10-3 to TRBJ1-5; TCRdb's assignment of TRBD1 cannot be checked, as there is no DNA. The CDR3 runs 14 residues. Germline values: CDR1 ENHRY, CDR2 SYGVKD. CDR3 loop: CAISAGQGVQPQHF.

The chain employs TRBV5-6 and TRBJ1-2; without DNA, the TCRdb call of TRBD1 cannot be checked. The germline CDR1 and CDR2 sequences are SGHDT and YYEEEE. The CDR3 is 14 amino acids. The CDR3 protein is CASSLQGQPLGYTF.

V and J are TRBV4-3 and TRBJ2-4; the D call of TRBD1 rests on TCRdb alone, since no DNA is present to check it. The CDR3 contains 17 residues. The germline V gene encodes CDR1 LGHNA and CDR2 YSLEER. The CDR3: CASSQATSGGTGNIQYF.

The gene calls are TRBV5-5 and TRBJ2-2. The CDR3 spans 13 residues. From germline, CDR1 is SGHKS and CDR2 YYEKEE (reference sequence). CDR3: CASSLGGPGELFF.

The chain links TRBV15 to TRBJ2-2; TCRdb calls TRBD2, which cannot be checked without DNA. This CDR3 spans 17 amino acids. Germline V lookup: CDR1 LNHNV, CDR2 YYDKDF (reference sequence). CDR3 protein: CATSRDLWGSLTGELFF.

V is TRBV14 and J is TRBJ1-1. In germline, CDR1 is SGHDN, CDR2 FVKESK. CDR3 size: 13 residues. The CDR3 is CASSPTGSRSVFF.

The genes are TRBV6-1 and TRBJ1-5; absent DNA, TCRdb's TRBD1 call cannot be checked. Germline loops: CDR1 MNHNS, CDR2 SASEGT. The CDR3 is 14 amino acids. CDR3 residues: CASSRDRGIQPQHF.

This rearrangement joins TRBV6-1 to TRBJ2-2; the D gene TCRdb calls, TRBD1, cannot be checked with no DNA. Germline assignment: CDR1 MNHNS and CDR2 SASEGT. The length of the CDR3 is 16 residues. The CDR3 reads CAARGGTQTNTGELFF.

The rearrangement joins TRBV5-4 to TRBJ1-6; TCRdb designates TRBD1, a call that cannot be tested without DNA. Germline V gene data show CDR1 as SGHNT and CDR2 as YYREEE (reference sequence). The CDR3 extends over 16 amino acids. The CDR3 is CASRDRGPSYNSPLHF.

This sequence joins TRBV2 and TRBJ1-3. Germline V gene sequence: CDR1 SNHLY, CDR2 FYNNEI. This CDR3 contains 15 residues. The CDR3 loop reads CASSEARGSGNTIYF.

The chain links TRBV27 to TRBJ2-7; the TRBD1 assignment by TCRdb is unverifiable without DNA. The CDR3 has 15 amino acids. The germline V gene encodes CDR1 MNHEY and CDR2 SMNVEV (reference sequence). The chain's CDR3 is CASSLWGQSSYEQYF.

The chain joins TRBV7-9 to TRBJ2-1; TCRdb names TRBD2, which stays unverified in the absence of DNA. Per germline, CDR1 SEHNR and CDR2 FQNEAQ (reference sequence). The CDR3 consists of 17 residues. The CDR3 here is CASSLARSGAIYNEQFF. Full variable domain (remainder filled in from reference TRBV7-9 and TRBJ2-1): DTGVSQNPRHKITKRGQNVTFRCDPISEHNRLYWYRQTLGQGPEFLTYFQNEAQLEKSRLLSDRFSAERPKGSFSTLEIQRTEQGDSAMYLCASSLARSGAIYNEQFFGPGTRLTVL.

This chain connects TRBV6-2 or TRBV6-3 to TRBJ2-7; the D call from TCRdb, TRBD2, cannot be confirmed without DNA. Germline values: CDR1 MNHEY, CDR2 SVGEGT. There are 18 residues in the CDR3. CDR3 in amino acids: CASSYSKGRDRSSYEQYF.

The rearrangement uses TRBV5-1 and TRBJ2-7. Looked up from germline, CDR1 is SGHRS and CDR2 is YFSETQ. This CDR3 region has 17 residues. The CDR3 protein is CASSPRDTSSSSYEQYF.

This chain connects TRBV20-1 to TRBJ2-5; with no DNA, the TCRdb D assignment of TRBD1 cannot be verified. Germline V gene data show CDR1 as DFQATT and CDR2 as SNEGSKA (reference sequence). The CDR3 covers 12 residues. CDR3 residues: CSASIPWGAPYF.

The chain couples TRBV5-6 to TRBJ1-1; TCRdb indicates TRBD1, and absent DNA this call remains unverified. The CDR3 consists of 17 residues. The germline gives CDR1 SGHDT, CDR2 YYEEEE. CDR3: CASSFRAGGFMNTEAFF.